Listed below are T cell receptor beta chains from one sample, sequenced in a study of metastatic and nonmetastatic thyroid tumors. From the PCR reads, TCRdb re-called clones with MiXCR. The sample lists 45,000 to 65,000 clones; 20% to 25% were seen once. The sample consisted of blood. All receptors derive from a female donor with papillary thyroid cancer or a benign thyroid nodule (not recorded which). Some clones in this sample may be carry-over from other donors' samples. The CDR3 runs from the conserved cysteine through the conserved F or W. Fields, in order: CDR3 DNA, CDR3 protein, D gene, V gene, CDR3 length, J gene, clone size. A D gene is named only where the DNA matches it firmly. A row's size may be missing; if present it is once, few, many or a size class.

CDR3nt: TGCGCCAGCAGTGTAAATATGGGGGACACTGAAGCTTTCTTT
CDR3aa: CASSVNMGDTEAFF
d_gene: -
v_gene: TRBV10-2
len: 14
j_gene: TRBJ1-1
abundance: many

CDR3nt: TGTGCCAGCAGCCTGGGCGCGGGAGGGCCTAGTAAAGATACGCAGTATTTT
CDR3aa: CASSLGAGGPSKDTQYF
d_gene: TRBD2
v_gene: TRBV5-4
len: 17
j_gene: TRBJ2-3
abundance: many

CDR3nt: TGTGCCTGGCACATGAACACTGAAGCTTTCTTT
CDR3aa: CAWHMNTEAFF
d_gene: -
v_gene: TRBV30
len: 11
j_gene: TRBJ1-1
abundance: many

CDR3nt: TGTGCCAGCCGTGGGGCGGCGACTAATGAAAAACTGTTTTTT
CDR3aa: CASRGAATNEKLFF
d_gene: -
v_gene: TRBV19
len: 14
j_gene: TRBJ1-4
abundance: many

CDR3nt: TGTGCCAGCAGCGTAGGTGGGTCGAAACTTAATGAGCAGTTCTTC
CDR3aa: CASSVGGSKLNEQFF
d_gene: -
v_gene: TRBV9
len: 15
j_gene: TRBJ2-1
abundance: many

CDR3nt: TGTGCCAGCAGCCTAGGACAGGCTTCCGTCGGCTACACCTTC
CDR3aa: CASSLGQASVGYTF
d_gene: TRBD1
v_gene: TRBV3-1
len: 14
j_gene: TRBJ1-2
abundance: many

CDR3nt: TGTTCCAGCAGCGAAGGACAAGCTGGGTCCAACGTCCTGACTTTC
CDR3aa: CSSSEGQAGSNVLTF
d_gene: -
v_gene: TRBV6-1
len: 15
j_gene: TRBJ2-6
abundance: -

CDR3nt: TGTGCCAGCAGCCCCCAGGTCGACGAGCAGTACTTC
CDR3aa: CASSPQVDEQYF
d_gene: -
v_gene: TRBV7-9
len: 12
j_gene: TRBJ2-7
abundance: many

CDR3nt: TGCAGTGCTAGCGGGGAACCCCAGCATTTT
CDR3aa: CSASGEPQHF
d_gene: -
v_gene: TRBV20-1
len: 10
j_gene: TRBJ1-5
abundance: many

CDR3nt: TGTGCCAGCAACCCTCTTGGACGGAGAAGCTCCTATAATTCACCCCTCCACTTT
CDR3aa: CASNPLGRRSSYNSPLHF
d_gene: -
v_gene: TRBV12-3/TRBV12-4
len: 18
j_gene: TRBJ1-6
abundance: many

CDR3nt: TGTGCCAGGAGTGCGGGACAGGGGGAAAATGGCTACACCTTC
CDR3aa: CARSAGQGENGYTF
d_gene: TRBD1
v_gene: TRBV30
len: 14
j_gene: TRBJ1-2
abundance: -

CDR3nt: TGTGCCAGCAGCCAAGCGGGCGGGACGCTAGATATATACAATGAGCAGTTCTTC
CDR3aa: CASSQAGGTLDIYNEQFF
d_gene: -
v_gene: TRBV4-2
len: 18
j_gene: TRBJ2-1
abundance: many

CDR3nt: TGTGCCAGCAGCTTACAAGGGGGGATGAATTCACCCCTCCACTTT
CDR3aa: CASSLQGGMNSPLHF
d_gene: -
v_gene: TRBV7-9
len: 15
j_gene: TRBJ1-6
abundance: many

CDR3nt: TGTGCCAGCAGCTTACGGCAGTCTGGAGGTGGGGAGCTGTTTTTT
CDR3aa: CASSLRQSGGGELFF
d_gene: -
v_gene: TRBV7-3
len: 15
j_gene: TRBJ2-2
abundance: many

CDR3nt: TGCAGTGCTAGAGAGAATAGTATGCCCGGGCAGTACTTC
CDR3aa: CSARENSMPGQYF
d_gene: -
v_gene: TRBV20-1
len: 13
j_gene: TRBJ2-7
abundance: -

CDR3nt: TGTGCCAGCTCACCCGCGACAGGAAACACCATATATTTT
CDR3aa: CASSPATGNTIYF
d_gene: -
v_gene: TRBV18
len: 13
j_gene: TRBJ1-3
abundance: many

CDR3nt: TGTGCCAGCAGCTTACGTTTTGGCCTTAATGAAAAACTGTTTTTT
CDR3aa: CASSLRFGLNEKLFF
d_gene: -
v_gene: TRBV7-2
len: 15
j_gene: TRBJ1-4
abundance: many

CDR3nt: TGTGCCATCGCACCGGGACAGGGGTTTGACGGCTACACCTTC
CDR3aa: CAIAPGQGFDGYTF
d_gene: TRBD1
v_gene: TRBV10-3
len: 14
j_gene: TRBJ1-2
abundance: many

CDR3nt: TGTGCCAGCACCCCCGTACCAAGCAAGAACACCGGGGAGCTGTTTTTT
CDR3aa: CASTPVPSKNTGELFF
d_gene: -
v_gene: TRBV28
len: 16
j_gene: TRBJ2-2
abundance: many

CDR3nt: TGTGCCAGCAGCCCTAAGGGGGCGTACTCCTACAATGAGCAGTTCTTC
CDR3aa: CASSPKGAYSYNEQFF
d_gene: TRBD1
v_gene: TRBV11-1
len: 16
j_gene: TRBJ2-1
abundance: many

CDR3nt: TGTGCCAGCAGCGACAGGTACTATGGCTACACCTTC
CDR3aa: CASSDRYYGYTF
d_gene: -
v_gene: TRBV12-3/TRBV12-4
len: 12
j_gene: TRBJ1-2
abundance: many

CDR3nt: TGTGCCAGCAGCTCTCCGGAGACGGGATATCAGCCCCAGCATTTT
CDR3aa: CASSSPETGYQPQHF
d_gene: -
v_gene: TRBV28
len: 15
j_gene: TRBJ1-5
abundance: many

CDR3nt: TGTGCCAGTAGCGTCGATGGCAATCAGCCCCAGCATTTT
CDR3aa: CASSVDGNQPQHF
d_gene: -
v_gene: TRBV5-5
len: 13
j_gene: TRBJ1-5
abundance: -